Listed here is a single TCR beta chain. As yet, its antigen is unknown. This entry comes from a study of T cell responses to AZD1222 COVID-19 vaccine. Study-wide context: Both about-4-week and about-12-week second-dose recipients were combined.

Measured with immunoSEQ multiplex PCR; TCRdb has only the in-frame clones, and not every one. In the table there are about 150,000 clones, around 91% of which are singletons. General study results and limits: Unmutated variant regions reportedly attract nearly half of all spike-specific TCRs. There were mostly white British donors and more females than males, and clonal diversity was possibly underestimated.

This receptor was obtained from an adult in good health. The sample consisted of peripheral blood, taken on day 0 of AZD1222 vaccination.

The CDR3 nucleotides read TGTGCCAGCAGCCTCCTTGACAGGGCCGAGCAGTACTTC. Translation: CASSLLDRAEQYF. This chain joins TRBV7-2 and TRBJ2-7; 7 bases agree with TRBD1. CDR3 length: 13 amino acids. Germline-derived CDR1 and CDR2 are SGHTA and FQGNSA. With V trimmed by 5 bases and J by 6 bases, 7 bases remained unmatched.